This TCR beta chain appears in the sequencing data of a study of T cells in Graves' hyperthyroidism and ophthalmopathy. Study conclusions and caveats: With a median lead of about six months before onset, the model predicted ophthalmopathy.

The authors obtained PBMCs from 10 ml of fresh peripheral blood. Comment on this clonotype: The antigen is not known.

Germline V gene data show CDR1 as MDHEN and CDR2 as SYDVKM. The CDR3 length is 13 residues. The V and J ends lost 3 bases and 7 bases respectively, with 10 bases between them. The investigators amplified TCR beta CDR3 regions from RNA transcripts. The HTBI primer set drove a first-round RT-PCR of the TCR CDR3. One entry per CDR3 protein results from TCRdb running MiXCR on the multiplex PCR reads. The sample holds more than 600,000 distinct CDR3 sequences, 16% seen once. The chain employs TRBV28 and TRBJ1-5; D unclear. The TCR was taken from a man between 18 and 29 years old with Graves' hyperthyroidism. The sample was blood. CDR3 amino acids: CASSFWAGQPQHF. As DNA, the CDR3 is TGTGCCAGCAGTTTTTGGGCGGGGCAGCCCCAGCATTTT.